Sequencing of this TCR beta chain was carried out in a study of blood T cell repertoires in COVID-19. TCRdb's copy holds only in-frame clones and misses some; the assay was immunoSEQ multiplex PCR. Of under 250,000 clones listed, around 80% are singletons. CDR1 and CDR2 (germline): SGHTA, FQGNSA. V was clipped by 2 bases and J by 0 bases; unmatched bases: 6. The CDR3 consists of 17 residues. Specimen: peripheral blood. This clonotype originated in a man aged 45-65 years with active or convalescent COVID-19. The chain joins TRBV7-2 to TRBJ1-1, with 10 positions matching TRBD1. The CDR3 loop reads CASSLYHGTGVNTEAFF. The CDR3 DNA reads as TGTGCCAGCAGCTTATACCACGGGACAGGGGTGAACACTGAAGCTTTCTTT.